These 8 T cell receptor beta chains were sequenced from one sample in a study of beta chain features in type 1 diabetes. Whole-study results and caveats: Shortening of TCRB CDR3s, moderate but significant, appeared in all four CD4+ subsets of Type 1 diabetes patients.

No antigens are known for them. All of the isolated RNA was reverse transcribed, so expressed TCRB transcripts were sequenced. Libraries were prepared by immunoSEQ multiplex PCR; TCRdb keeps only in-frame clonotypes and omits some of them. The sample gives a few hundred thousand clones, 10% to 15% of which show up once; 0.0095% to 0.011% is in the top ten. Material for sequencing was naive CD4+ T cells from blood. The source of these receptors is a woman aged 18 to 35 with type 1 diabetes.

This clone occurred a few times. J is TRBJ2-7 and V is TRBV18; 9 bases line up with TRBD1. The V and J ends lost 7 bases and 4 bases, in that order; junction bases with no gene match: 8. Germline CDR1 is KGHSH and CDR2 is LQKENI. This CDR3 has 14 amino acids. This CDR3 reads CASFRDRVVYEQYF. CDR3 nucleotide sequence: TGTGCCAGCTTCCGGGACAGGGTGGTTTACGAGCAGTACTTC.

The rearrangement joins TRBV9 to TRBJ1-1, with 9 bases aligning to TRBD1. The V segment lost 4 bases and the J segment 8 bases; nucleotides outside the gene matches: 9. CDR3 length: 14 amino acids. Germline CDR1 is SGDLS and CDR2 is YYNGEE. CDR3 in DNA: TGTGCCAGCAGCTTATCCGGGACAGGGAAGGAAGCTTTCTTT. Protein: CASSLSGTGKEAFF.

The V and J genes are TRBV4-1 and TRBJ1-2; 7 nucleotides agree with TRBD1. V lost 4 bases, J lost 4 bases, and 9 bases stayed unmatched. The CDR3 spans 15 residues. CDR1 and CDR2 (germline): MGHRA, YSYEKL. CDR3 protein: CASSLGARDSYGYTF. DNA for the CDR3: TGCGCCAGCAGCCTGGGGGCTCGGGACAGCTATGGCTACACCTTC.

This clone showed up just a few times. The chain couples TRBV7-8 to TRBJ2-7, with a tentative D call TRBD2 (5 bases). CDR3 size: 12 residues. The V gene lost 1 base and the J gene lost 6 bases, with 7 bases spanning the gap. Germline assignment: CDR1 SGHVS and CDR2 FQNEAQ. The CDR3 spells CASSLERGEQYF. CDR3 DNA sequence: TGTGCCAGCAGCTTAGAACGGGGCGAGCAGTACTTC.

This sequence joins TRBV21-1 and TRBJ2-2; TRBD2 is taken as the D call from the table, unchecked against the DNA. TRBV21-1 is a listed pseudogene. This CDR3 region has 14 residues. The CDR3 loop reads CASTGGGATGELFF. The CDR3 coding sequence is TGTGCCAGCACCGGGGGGGGAGCCACCGGGGAGCTGTTTTTT.

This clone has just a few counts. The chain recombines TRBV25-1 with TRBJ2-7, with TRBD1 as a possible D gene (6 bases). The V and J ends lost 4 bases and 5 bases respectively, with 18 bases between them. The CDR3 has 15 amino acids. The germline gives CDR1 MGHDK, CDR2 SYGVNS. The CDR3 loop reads CASSAPGAKEDEQYF. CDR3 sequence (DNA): TGTGCCAGCAGTGCTCCAGGGGCAAAGGAGGACGAGCAGTACTTC.

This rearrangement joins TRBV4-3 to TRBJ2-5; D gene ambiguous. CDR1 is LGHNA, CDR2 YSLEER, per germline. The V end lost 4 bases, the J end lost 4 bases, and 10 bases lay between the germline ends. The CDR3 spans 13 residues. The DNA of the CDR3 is TGCGCCAGCAGCCTCAACCCGGGAGAGACCCAGTACTTC. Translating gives CASSLNPGETQYF.

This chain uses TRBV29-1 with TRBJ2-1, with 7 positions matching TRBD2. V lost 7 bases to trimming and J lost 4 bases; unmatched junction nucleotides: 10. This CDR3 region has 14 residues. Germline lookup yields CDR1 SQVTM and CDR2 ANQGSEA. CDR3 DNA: TGCAGCGCCACCAACCCGCGGGAGTACAATGAGCAGTTCTTC. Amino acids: CSATNPREYNEQFF.